The 19 T cell receptor beta chains below come from one sample, sequenced in a study of T cells in localized non-small cell lung cancer. Clones were sequenced by immunoSEQ multiplex PCR, and TCRdb holds only the in-frame ones, with some missing. The repertoire includes 100,000 or so clones, about nine tenths of them detected once, and over 4% sits in the top ten. Material: PBMCs, obtained before any cancer treatment. The receptors were gathered from a woman aged 40 to 75 with stage II squamous cell lung carcinoma.

This chain uses TRBV19 with TRBJ1-1; 8 bases are shared with TRBD1. The germline V gene has CDR1 LNHDA and CDR2 SQIVND (reference sequence). The CDR3 spans 14 residues. V shed 8 bases and J 1 base; nucleotides not matched to a gene: 6. As DNA, the CDR3 is TGTGCCAGTGGGTACAGGGGGAAGAACACTGAAGCTTTCTTT. It codes for CASGYRGKNTEAFF.

This sequence joins TRBV10-2 and TRBJ2-5; D could derive from TRBD1 or TRBD2 (5 bases each). The CDR3 is made up of 11 amino acids. Trimming shortened V by 4 bases and J by 5 bases, and 5 bases separated the two germline ends. Germline values: CDR1 WSHSY, CDR2 SAAADI. The CDR3 is CASSGGETQYF. In nucleotides, the CDR3 is TGCGCCAGCAGTGGGGGGGAGACCCAGTACTTC.

The chain is built from TRBV5-6 and TRBJ1-1; TRBD1 is a possible D gene (6 bases). The length of the CDR3 is 13 residues. V lost 5 bases, J lost 5 bases, and 13 bases lay in between. Germline V gene lookup returns CDR1 SGHDT and CDR2 YYEEEE. In nucleotides, the CDR3 is TGTGCCAGCAGGGGGGCATTAGGGACTGAAGCTTTCTTT. Translating gives CASRGALGTEAFF.

In this sample, this clone turned up a few times. The chain links TRBV6-1 to TRBJ2-2; D is possibly TRBD1 (5 bases). CDR3 size: 14 residues. Germline CDR1 and CDR2: MNHNS and SASEGT. V lost 3 bases, J lost 3 bases, and 8 bases lay in between. The CDR3 region has the DNA TGTGCCAGCAGTGACAGGGCCGACACCGGGGAGCTGTTTTTT. It specifies CASSDRADTGELFF.

The chain is built from TRBV2 and TRBJ2-1; the match to TRBD2 covers 13 bases. The CDR3 is made up of 19 amino acids. The germline V gene encodes CDR1 SNHLY and CDR2 FYNNEI. Losses at the gene ends were 4 bases for V and 1 base for J; bases not matched to a gene: 10. CDR3 DNA sequence: TGTGCCAGCAGTGTTCTCTACCGGACTAGCGGGAGATCCTACAATGAGCAGTTCTTC. As protein: CASSVLYRTSGRSYNEQFF.

The V call is TRBV27, the J call TRBJ2-2, with D perhaps being TRBD1 or TRBD2 (6 bases each). The V and J ends lost 3 bases and 6 bases respectively, with 14 bases between them. CDR3 length equals 15 residues. Germline values: CDR1 MNHEY, CDR2 SMNVEV (reference sequence). This CDR3 is CASSLWGAIAGELFF. The CDR3, as DNA: TGTGCCAGCAGTTTGTGGGGGGCGATCGCCGGGGAGCTGTTTTTT.

The genes are TRBV5-1 and TRBJ2-2, with 7 bases aligning to TRBD2. V trimming: 1 base; J trimming: 4 bases; junction bases outside the gene matches: 1. Germline assignment: CDR1 SGHRS and CDR2 YFSETQ. This CDR3 region has 14 residues. The CDR3 region has the DNA TGCGCCAGCAGCTTGTGGGAGGGCACCGGGGAGCTGTTTTTT. This codes for CASSLWEGTGELFF.

This clone is a singleton in its sample. V is TRBV27 and J is TRBJ2-1, with 8 positions matching TRBD1. This CDR3 is built from 15 residues. With V trimmed by 2 bases and J by 15 bases, 15 bases remained unmatched. Germline CDR1 MNHEY, CDR2 SMNVEV (reference sequence). The CDR3 reads CASSLGTGTPTNAFF. The DNA for the CDR3 is TGTGCCAGCAGTTTAGGGACAGGAACTCCTACAAACGCGTTCTTC.

This CDR3 is CASSRDRGFSDYNEQFF. As DNA, the CDR3 is TGTGCCAGCAGCCGGGACAGGGGTTTTTCCGACTACAATGAGCAGTTCTTC. The chain recombines TRBV11-2 with TRBJ2-1, with 10 bases aligning to TRBD1. This CDR3 contains 17 residues. V dropped 5 bases and J dropped 3; count of bases not matched to a gene: 10. Germline V CDR1 and CDR2: SGHAT, FQNNGV.

This clone was seen a single time. Additional DNA sequences in this sample encode the identical CDR3. The chain uses TRBV19 and TRBJ1-2; D is perhaps TRBD1 (5 bases). The CDR3 extends over 13 amino acids. V lost 0 bases to trimming and J lost 5 bases, with 7 bases between them. CDR1 LNHDA and CDR2 SQIVND come from the germline V gene (reference sequence). The CDR3 nucleotides read TGTGCCAGTAGTATAGATCGGGGGTATGGCTACACCTTC. This sequence encodes CASSIDRGYGYTF.

The gene calls are TRBV27 and TRBJ2-3; a possible D gene is TRBD1 (5 bases). This CDR3 spans 13 amino acids. V was cut by 2 bases and J by 7 bases, with 10 bases left in between. Germline V gene sequence: CDR1 MNHEY, CDR2 SMNVEV (reference sequence). CDR3 nucleotides: TGTGCCAGCAGTTTAGGGGCAGGGTATACGCAGTATTTT. It yields the protein CASSLGAGYTQYF.

The gene calls are TRBV5-1 and TRBJ2-1; 13 bases agree with TRBD2. From germline, CDR1 is SGHRS and CDR2 YFSETQ. The CDR3 runs to 16 residues. J gave up 4 bases and V 0 bases, and 1 base lay outside the gene matches. CDR3 amino acids: CASSLGLAGGYNEQFF. CDR3 coding DNA: TGCGCCAGCAGCTTGGGACTAGCGGGAGGATACAATGAGCAGTTCTTC.

The J gene is TRBJ2-7, the V gene TRBV4-1, with D uncertain. V was trimmed by 1 base and J by 4 bases, leaving 11 bases between them. Germline lookup yields CDR1 MGHRA and CDR2 YSYEKL. The CDR3 extends over 14 amino acids. This CDR3 is CASSQGLGPYEQYF. The CDR3, as DNA: TGCGCCAGCAGCCAAGGACTTGGGCCGTACGAGCAGTACTTC.

J is TRBJ2-2 and V is TRBV19; D possibly corresponds to TRBD1 (6 bases). Germline assignment: CDR1 LNHDA and CDR2 SQIVND (reference sequence). The CDR3 is 16 residues long. Trimming took 6 bases from V and 5 from J, leaving 19 bases between them. This CDR3 reads CASSANPGTLTGELFF. In DNA, the CDR3 is TGTGCCAGTAGCGCTAATCCCGGGACACTGACCGGGGAGCTGTTTTTT.

The chain links TRBV10-3 to TRBJ2-7; 9 bases agree with TRBD2. Germline CDR1 is ENHRY and CDR2 is SYGVKD. The V segment lost 7 bases and the J segment 2 bases; nucleotides outside the gene matches: 9. This CDR3 has 15 residues. The DNA of the CDR3 is TGTGCCATCACCGAGACAGCGGGAGGCCCCTACGAGCAGTACTTC. Residues: CAITETAGGPYEQYF.

The V and J genes are TRBV13 and TRBJ2-2, with no clear D. The germline V gene has CDR1 PRHDT and CDR2 FYEKMQ (reference sequence). The CDR3 extends over 17 amino acids. Trimming pared 1 base from V and 0 bases from J, leaving 12 bases between. CDR3: CASSLVVGSPNTGELFF. Here the CDR3 DNA reads TGTGCCAGCAGCTTAGTGGTCGGAAGCCCGAACACCGGGGAGCTGTTTTTT.

This chain joins TRBV28 and TRBJ2-3; 10 nucleotides match TRBD1. This CDR3 has 12 amino acids. Germline V CDR1 and CDR2: MDHEN, SYDVKM. The V gene end was trimmed by 4 bases and the J gene end by 10 bases; junction bases not matched to a gene: 2. The CDR3 DNA reads TGTGCCAGCAGTTCGGGACAGGGGTCGCAGTATTTT. Translated, it gives CASSSGQGSQYF.

This clone came up once. V usage is TRBV18 and J usage is TRBJ1-1; maybe TRBD1 (5 bases). The CDR3 extends over 15 amino acids. CDR1 and CDR2 from the germline V gene are KGHSH and LQKENI. V was clipped by 1 base and J by 0 bases, with 9 bases between them. The CDR3 bases are TGTGCCAGCTCACCACTAACAGGCTTGAACACTGAAGCTTTCTTT. Translation gives CASSPLTGLNTEAFF.

This sequence joins TRBV19 and TRBJ1-5; D is ambiguous. V was cut by 5 bases and J by 0 bases, with 8 bases left in between. CDR1 is LNHDA and CDR2 is SQIVND in the germline V gene (reference sequence). The CDR3 totals 14 residues. The CDR3 DNA is TGTGCCAGTAGTCTCAGCCGTAGCAATCAGCCCCAGCATTTT. Its protein is CASSLSRSNQPQHF.